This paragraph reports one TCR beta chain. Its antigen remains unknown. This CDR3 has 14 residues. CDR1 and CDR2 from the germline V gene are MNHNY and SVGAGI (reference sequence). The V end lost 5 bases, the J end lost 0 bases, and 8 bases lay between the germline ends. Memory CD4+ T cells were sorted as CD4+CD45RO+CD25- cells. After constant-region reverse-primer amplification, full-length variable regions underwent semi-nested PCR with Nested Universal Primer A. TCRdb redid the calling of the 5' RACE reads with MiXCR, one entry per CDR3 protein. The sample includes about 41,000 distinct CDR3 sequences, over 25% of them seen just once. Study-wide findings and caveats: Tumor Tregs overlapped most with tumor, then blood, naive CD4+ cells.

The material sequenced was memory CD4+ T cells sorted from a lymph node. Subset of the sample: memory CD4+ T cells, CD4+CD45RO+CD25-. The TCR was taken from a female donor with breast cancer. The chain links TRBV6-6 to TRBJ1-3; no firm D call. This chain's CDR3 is CASSPRSSGNTIYF. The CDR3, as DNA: TGTGCCAGCAGTCCGCGATCCTCTGGAAACACCATATATTTT.